This TCR beta chain derives from a study of human T cells and chemical hapten exposure. TCRdb passed the RACE reads through MiXCR, listing each CDR3 protein once. The data contain 150,000 or so distinct CDR3 sequences, approximately 15% of them seen just once; the ten biggest clones take up about 1.7%. The study, taken as a whole, reports: As patch test score rose, PT1 expanded TCR counts tended to rise as well.

This clonotype has only a few counts. Its antigen is still unknown. Documented time point: patch test 1, 2 weeks after DPC sensitization. Sample treatment: therapeutic diphenylcyclopropenone sensitization with weekly scalp DPC. The V gene lost 2 bases and the J gene lost 4 bases, with 8 bases spanning the gap. CDR1 and CDR2 (germline): MDHEN, SYDVKM. There are 13 residues in the CDR3. V and J are TRBV28 and TRBJ1-1; D is possibly TRBD1 (6 bases). Sequenced here: whole blood, sampled in connection with sensitization to the hapten diphenylcyclopropenone (DPC). This TCR was sampled from a woman aged 25 to 39 with alopecia areata. Some clones in this sample may be carry-over from other donors' samples. The chain's CDR3 is CASSLRTVTEAFF. The CDR3 coding sequence is TGTGCCAGCAGTTTAAGGACAGTCACTGAAGCTTTCTTT.